This T cell receptor (beta chain) appears in the sequencing data of a study of CD8+ T cells in alopecia areata. Overall study findings and caveats: Many expanded lesional clones persisted during tofacitinib (in both scalp and blood). The study found tofacitinib significantly decreased scalp clonality and expanded CD8+ clones among the top 100.

Extracted RNA was reverse transcribed into cDNA, the sequencing template. Assay: immunoSEQ multiplex PCR; the TCRdb copy retains only in-frame clones and omits some. The sample yields 100,000 to 150,000 clones, over 55% seen once. Treatment noted: oral pan-JAK inhibitor, 5-10 mg twice daily. Lesional scalp punch biopsies and peripheral blood were collected from alopecia areata patients. Sorting of PBMCs yielded the CD4+ and CD8+ T cells. Regarding this clone: Its specificity is unknown.

Germline V gene sequence: CDR1 SGDLS, CDR2 YYNGEE. Unmatched junction bases numbered 7, after V lost 1 base and J lost 7 bases. The CDR3 has 14 residues. The J gene is TRBJ2-7, the V gene TRBV9, with TRBD2 identical over 8 bases. The sample here was CD4+ T cells sorted from blood, taken at week 4, from a patient treated with tofacitinib. This receptor was obtained from a human donor with alopecia areata. Here the CDR3 reads CASSVSSGPGEQYF. The CDR3 DNA reads TGTGCCAGCAGCGTATCTAGCGGGCCGGGGGAGCAGTACTTC.